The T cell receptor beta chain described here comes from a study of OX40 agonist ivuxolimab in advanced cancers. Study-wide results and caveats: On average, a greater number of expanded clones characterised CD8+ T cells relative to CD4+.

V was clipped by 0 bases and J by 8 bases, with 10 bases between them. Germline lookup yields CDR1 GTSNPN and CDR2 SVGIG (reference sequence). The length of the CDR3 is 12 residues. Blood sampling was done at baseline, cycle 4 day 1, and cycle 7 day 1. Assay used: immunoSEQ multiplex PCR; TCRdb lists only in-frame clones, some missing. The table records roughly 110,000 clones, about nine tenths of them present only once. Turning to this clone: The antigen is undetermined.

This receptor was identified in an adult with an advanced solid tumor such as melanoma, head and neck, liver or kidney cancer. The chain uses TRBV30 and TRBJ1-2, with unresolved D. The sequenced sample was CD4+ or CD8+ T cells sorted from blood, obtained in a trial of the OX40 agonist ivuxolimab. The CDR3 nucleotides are TGTGCCTGGAGTGTATCTGTGGAGGGCTACACCTTC. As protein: CAWSVSVEGYTF. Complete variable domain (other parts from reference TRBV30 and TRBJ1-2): SQTIHQWPATLVQPVGSPLSLECTVEGTSNPNLYWYRQAAGRGLQLLFYSVGIGQISSEVPQNLSASRPQDRQFILSSKKLLLSDSGFYLCAWSVSVEGYTFGSGTRLTVV.